A selection of T cell receptor beta chains follows, all from one sample in a study of blood T cell repertoires in COVID-19. Here immunoSEQ multiplex PCR was the method, and the copy in TCRdb shows in-frame clones only, minus some. This sample carries 240,000 or so clones, more than 70% of them seen once, and the ten largest clones take around 0.91%. What was sequenced was peripheral blood. These TCRs come from a middle-aged woman who had recovered from COVID-19. CDR3s include the opening cysteine and the closing phenylalanine or tryptophan.

TRBV9	TRBJ2-3	13	CASSGSGTDTQYF
TRBV3-1/TRBV3-2	TRBJ1-2	18	CASSQVSGDREANYGYTF
TRBV30	TRBJ1-3	12	CAWRASGNTIYF
TRBV29-1	TRBJ2-5	15	CSVGRRGVGEETQYF
TRBV7-2	TRBJ2-2	16	CASSPRSGGGTGELFF
TRBV7-7	TRBJ2-5	16	CASSQNLVTPQETQYF
TRBV4-1	TRBJ2-2	14	CASSQQQHTGELFF
TRBV18	TRBJ2-1	16	CASSPNPWGGNNEQFF
TRBV15	TRBJ1-6	14	CATSGKGRNSPLHF
TRBV6-2/TRBV6-3	TRBJ1-1	20	CASSYGGLRQGTYMNTEAFF
TRBV11-2	TRBJ2-5	15	CASRVPGQGDETQYF
TRBV5-1	TRBJ1-4	15	CASSPGSVTNEKLFF
TRBV7-9	TRBJ2-2	14	CASGGETNTGELFF
TRBV29-1	TRBJ1-2	10	CSVVSNGYTF
TRBV6-5	TRBJ2-2	15	CASSYSEEGAGELFF
TRBV24-1	TRBJ1-5	14	CATSFGQSNQPQHF
TRBV7-8	TRBJ1-4	16	CASSLVPTGTNEKLFF
TRBV5-4	TRBJ1-1	16	CASSSRRTGVDTEAFF
TRBV6-2/TRBV6-3	TRBJ1-1	14	CASSRAGFRTEAFF
TRBV27	TRBJ1-2	16	CASSTTGTGRYYGYTF
TRBV7-6	TRBJ2-7	16	CASSLSAGKGSYEQYF
TRBV28	TRBJ1-1	14	CASKGGTGNTEAFF
TRBV7-9	TRBJ2-1	15	CASSGGGAGYNEQFF
TRBV6-6	TRBJ2-7	14	CASSYSFRQGPFVF
TRBV5-6	TRBJ1-3	14	CASSLPSPGDTIYF
TRBV11-3	TRBJ2-2	15	CASSLGAGLTGELFF
TRBV19	TRBJ2-3	15	CARGQTGHGTDTQYF
TRBV19	TRBJ1-2	15	CASTLRGTGPDGYTF
TRBV9	TRBJ2-5	14	CASSGHRYQETQYF
TRBV6-4	TRBJ2-3	13	CASSDSGGYTQYF
TRBV2	TRBJ2-1	18	CASRIPGLAAPTPDEQFF
TRBV11-2	TRBJ2-7	17	CASSLALGGPPAYEQYF
TRBV4-3	TRBJ2-4	13	CASSQDRLNIQYF
TRBV11-1	TRBJ2-1	15	CASSWGGARALGQFF
TRBV18	TRBJ1-2	13	CASSPGGGYGYTF
TRBV6-2/TRBV6-3	TRBJ1-5	13	CASSRTDNQPQHF
TRBV3-1/TRBV3-2	TRBJ2-3	13	CASSQFSADTQYF
TRBV29-1	TRBJ2-3	12	CSGQGPSDTQYF
TRBV20-1	TRBJ2-7	15	CSASPPRAASYEQYF
TRBV7-9	TRBJ1-6	15	CASSLGAQPGSPLHF
TRBV11-2	TRBJ1-1	14	CASSLIQGSTEAFF
TRBV9	TRBJ1-1	13	CASSGSINTEAFF
TRBV5-1	TRBJ2-7	14	CASSASTGYYEQYF
TRBV10-1	TRBJ1-1	15	CASSDGGVENTEAFF
TRBV7-3	TRBJ2-3	13	CASSLKGADTQYF
TRBV11-2	TRBJ1-6	15	CASSPGHAGGSPLHF
TRBV7-9	TRBJ1-6	15	CASSLWTGGNSPLHF
TRBV27	TRBJ1-5	13	CASSFTGVQPQHF
TRBV10-3	TRBJ2-6	16	CAISESGGSGANVLTF
TRBV5-3	TRBJ2-5	15	CARSHLVRPQETQYF